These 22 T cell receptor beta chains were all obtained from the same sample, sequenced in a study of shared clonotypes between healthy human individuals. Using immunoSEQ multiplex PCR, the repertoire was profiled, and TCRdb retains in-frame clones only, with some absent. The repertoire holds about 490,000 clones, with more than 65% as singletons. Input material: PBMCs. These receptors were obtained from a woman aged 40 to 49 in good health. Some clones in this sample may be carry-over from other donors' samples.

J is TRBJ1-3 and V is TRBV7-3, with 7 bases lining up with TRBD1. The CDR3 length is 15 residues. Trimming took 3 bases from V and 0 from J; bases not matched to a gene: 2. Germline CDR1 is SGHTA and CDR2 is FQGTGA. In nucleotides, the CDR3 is TGTGCCAGCAGCTTTGACAGGGTCTCTGGAAACACCATATATTTT. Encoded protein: CASSFDRVSGNTIYF.

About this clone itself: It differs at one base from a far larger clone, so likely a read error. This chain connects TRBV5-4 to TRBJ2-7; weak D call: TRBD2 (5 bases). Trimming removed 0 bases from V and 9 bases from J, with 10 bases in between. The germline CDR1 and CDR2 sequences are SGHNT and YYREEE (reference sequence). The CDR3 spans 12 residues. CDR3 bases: TGTGCCAGCAGCTTGGGGAGGAACGCGCAGTACTTC. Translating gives CASSLGRNAQYF.

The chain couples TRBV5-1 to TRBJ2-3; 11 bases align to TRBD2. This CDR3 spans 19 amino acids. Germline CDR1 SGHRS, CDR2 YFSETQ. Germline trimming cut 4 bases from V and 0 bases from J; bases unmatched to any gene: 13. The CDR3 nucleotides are TGCGCCAGCAGCCATCCCTCCGGGACTAGCGGCCGTAGCACAGATACGCAGTATTTT. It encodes CASSHPSGTSGRSTDTQYF.

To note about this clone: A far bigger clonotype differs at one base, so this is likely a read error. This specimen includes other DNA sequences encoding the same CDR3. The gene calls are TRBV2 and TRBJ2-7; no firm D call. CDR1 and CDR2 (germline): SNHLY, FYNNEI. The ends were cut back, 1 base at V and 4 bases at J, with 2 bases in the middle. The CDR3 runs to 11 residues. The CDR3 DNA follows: TGTGCCAGCAGTGAAGGGTACGAGCAGTACTTC. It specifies CASSEGYEQYF.

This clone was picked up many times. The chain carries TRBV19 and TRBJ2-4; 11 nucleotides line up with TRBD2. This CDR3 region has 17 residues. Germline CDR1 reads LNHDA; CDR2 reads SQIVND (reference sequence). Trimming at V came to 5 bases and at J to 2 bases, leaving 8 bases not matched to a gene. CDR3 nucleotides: TGTGCCAGTAGTTTACTAGCGGGAGTGAAGTCCAAAAACATTCAGTACTTC. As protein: CASSLLAGVKSKNIQYF. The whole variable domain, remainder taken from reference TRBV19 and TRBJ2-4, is DGGITQSPKYLFRKEGQNVTLSCEQNLNHDAMYWYRQDPGQGLRLIYYSQIVNDFQKGDIAEGYSVSREKKESFPLTVTSAQKNPTAFYLCASSLLAGVKSKNIQYFGAGTRLSVL.

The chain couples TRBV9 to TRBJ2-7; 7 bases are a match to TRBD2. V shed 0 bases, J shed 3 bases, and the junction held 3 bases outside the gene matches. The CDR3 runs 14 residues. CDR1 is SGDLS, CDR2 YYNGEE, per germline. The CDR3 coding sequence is TGTGCCAGCAGCGTAGGGGAGGGCCTCTACGAGCAGTACTTC. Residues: CASSVGEGLYEQYF.

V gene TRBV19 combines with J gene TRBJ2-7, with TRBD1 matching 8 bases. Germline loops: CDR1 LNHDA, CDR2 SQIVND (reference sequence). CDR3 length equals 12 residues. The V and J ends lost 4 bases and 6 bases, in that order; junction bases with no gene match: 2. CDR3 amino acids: CASSKTGGEQYF. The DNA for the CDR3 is TGTGCCAGTAGTAAAACAGGGGGCGAGCAGTACTTC.

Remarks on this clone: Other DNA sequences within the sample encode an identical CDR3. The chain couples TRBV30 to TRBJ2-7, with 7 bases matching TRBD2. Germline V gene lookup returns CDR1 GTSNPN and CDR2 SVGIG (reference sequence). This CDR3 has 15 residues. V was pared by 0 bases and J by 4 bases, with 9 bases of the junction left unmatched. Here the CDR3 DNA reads TGTGCCTGGAGTGTACTAGGGCTAGCGGCTTACGAGCAGTACTTC. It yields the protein CAWSVLGLAAYEQYF.

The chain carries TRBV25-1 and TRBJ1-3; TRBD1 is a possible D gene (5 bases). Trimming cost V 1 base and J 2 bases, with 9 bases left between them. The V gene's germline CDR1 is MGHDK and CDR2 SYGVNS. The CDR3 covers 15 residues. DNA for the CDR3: TGTGCCAGCAGTGAATTCGGGGGACCTGGAAACACCATATATTTT. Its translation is CASSEFGGPGNTIYF. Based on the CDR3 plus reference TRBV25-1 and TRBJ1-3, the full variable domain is EADIYQTPRYLVIGTGKKITLECSQTMGHDKMYWYQQDPGMELHLIHYSYGVNSTEKGDLSSESTVSRIRTEHFPLTLESARPSHTSQYLCASSEFGGPGNTIYFGEGSWLTVV.

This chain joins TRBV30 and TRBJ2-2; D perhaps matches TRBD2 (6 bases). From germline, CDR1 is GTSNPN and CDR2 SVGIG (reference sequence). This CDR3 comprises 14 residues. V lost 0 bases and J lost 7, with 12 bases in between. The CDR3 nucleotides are TGTGCCTGGAGTGTACGGCGGGATGGCGGGGAGCTGTTTTTT. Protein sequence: CAWSVRRDGGELFF.

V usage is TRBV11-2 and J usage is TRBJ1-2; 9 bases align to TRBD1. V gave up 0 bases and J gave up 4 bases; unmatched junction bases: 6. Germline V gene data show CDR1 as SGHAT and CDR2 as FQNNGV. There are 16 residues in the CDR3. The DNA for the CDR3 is TGTGCCAGCAGCTTAGATAGGGGGACAGGGCTCTATGGCTACACCTTC. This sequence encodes CASSLDRGTGLYGYTF.

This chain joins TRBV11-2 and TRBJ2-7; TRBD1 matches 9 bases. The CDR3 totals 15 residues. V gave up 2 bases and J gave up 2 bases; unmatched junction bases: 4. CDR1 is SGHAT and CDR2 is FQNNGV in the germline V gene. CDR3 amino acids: CASSLSGTGPYEQYF. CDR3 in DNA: TGTGCCAGCAGCTTATCCGGGACAGGGCCCTACGAGCAGTACTTC.

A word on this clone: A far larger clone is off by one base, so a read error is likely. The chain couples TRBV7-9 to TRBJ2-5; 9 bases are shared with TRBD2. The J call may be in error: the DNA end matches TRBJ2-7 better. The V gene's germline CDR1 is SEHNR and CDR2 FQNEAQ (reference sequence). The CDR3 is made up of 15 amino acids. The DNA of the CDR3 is TGTGCCAGCAGCACCGGACTAGCGTACTCCTACGAGCAGTACTTC. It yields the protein CASSTGLAYSYEQYF.

CDR3 nucleotide sequence: TGTGCCAGTAGTCTTAGGGGGGGCGTGAATCAGCCCCAGCATTTT. This encodes CASSLRGGVNQPQHF. The chain carries TRBV19 and TRBJ1-5; D may be TRBD1 (6 bases). Germline V CDR1 and CDR2: LNHDA, SQIVND (reference sequence). V was trimmed by 5 bases and J by 4 bases, leaving 15 bases between them. The CDR3 covers 15 residues.

CDR3 nucleotide sequence: TGTGCCAGCAGCTCCCACCGGACAGAAGAGACCCAGTACTTC. As protein: CASSSHRTEETQYF. This chain joins TRBV7-8 and TRBJ2-5, with D possibly TRBD1 on 6 matching bases. Germline V gene sequence: CDR1 SGHVS, CDR2 FQNEAQ. The CDR3 has 14 residues. Trimming stripped 4 bases from V and 3 bases from J, with 12 bases between.

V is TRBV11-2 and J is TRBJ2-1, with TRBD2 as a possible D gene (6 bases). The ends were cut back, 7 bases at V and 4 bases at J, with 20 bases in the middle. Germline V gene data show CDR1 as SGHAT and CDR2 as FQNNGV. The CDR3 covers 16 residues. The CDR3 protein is CASIGTAPYTYNEQFF. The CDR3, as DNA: TGTGCCAGCATCGGGACTGCGCCCTACACTTACAATGAGCAGTTCTTC.

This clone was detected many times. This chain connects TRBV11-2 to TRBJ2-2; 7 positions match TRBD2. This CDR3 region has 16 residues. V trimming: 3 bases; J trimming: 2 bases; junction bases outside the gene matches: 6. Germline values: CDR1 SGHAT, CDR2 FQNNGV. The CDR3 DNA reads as TGTGCCAGCAGCTTTGGGGGAGGGGCTAACACCGGGGAGCTGTTTTTT. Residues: CASSFGGGANTGELFF. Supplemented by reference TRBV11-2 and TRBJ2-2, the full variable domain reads EAGVAQSPRYKIIEKRQSVAFWCNPISGHATLYWYQQILGQGPKLLIQFQNNGVVDDSQLPKDRFSAERLKGVDSTLKIQPAKLEDSAVYLCASSFGGGANTGELFFGEGSRLTVL.

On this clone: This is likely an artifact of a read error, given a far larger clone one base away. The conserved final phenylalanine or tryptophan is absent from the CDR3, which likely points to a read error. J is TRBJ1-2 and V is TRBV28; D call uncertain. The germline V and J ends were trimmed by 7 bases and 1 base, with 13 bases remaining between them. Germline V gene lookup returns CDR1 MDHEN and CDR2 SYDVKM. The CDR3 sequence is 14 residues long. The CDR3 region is CASTLTHLNYGYTL. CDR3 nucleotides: TGTGCCAGCACCTTGACACATCTTAACTATGGCTACACCTTA.

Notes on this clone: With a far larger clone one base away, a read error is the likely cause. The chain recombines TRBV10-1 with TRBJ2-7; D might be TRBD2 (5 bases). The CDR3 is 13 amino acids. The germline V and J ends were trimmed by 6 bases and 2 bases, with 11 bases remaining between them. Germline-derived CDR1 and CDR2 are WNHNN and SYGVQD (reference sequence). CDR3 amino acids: CASSPGKTYEQYF. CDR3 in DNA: TGCGCCAGCAGCCCCGGGAAGACCTACGAGCAGTACTTC.

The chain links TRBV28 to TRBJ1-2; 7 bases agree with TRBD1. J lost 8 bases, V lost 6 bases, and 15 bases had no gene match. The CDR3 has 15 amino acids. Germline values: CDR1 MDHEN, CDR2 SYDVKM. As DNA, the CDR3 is TGTGCCAGCAGACCTAGGACCACAGGGGTATGGGGCTACACCTTC. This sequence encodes CASRPRTTGVWGYTF.

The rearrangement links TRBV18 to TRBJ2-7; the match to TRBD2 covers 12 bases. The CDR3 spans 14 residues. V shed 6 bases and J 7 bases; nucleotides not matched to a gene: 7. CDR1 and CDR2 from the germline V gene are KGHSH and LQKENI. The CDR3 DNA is TGTGCCAGCTCGCTAGCGGGAGGGCCGAAGGAGCAGTACTTC. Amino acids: CASSLAGGPKEQYF.

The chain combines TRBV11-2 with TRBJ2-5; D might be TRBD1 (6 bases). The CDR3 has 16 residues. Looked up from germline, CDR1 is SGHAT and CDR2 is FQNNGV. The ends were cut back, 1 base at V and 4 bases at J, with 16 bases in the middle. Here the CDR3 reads CASSLGFQGRGETQYF. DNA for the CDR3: TGTGCCAGCAGCTTAGGATTCCAGGGGCGCGGAGAGACCCAGTACTTC.